This T cell receptor (beta chain) was captured in a study of blood T cells in healthy people across ages (dated by TCRdb to 2013 to 2016). A note on the overall study: Template switching captured roughly one uniquely barcoded TCR beta cDNA molecule per two T cells in model experiments. To avoid experimental bias, donors of different ages were distributed randomly across sequencing lanes. To track age-related changes in TCR beta repertoire diversity, the study relied on deep sequencing normalized with unique cDNA molecular identifiers. Four age groups were formed from the donors: young (average roughly 15 years), middle-aged (around 40), aged (62) and long-lived (around 82). For two donors (one aged 18 to 30 and one aged 80 or older), the study analyzed two additional independent replicas of 1 million unique cDNA reads from the same blood draw.

Donors were 35 to 40 systemically healthy Caucasian individuals from Russia aged roughly 6 to 100 years. About 9.1 milliliters of peripheral blood were collected from each donor into EDTA-treated Vacutainer tubes. Ficoll-Paque density-gradient centrifugation was used to isolate PBMCs, with at least 6.5 million obtained per sample. Total RNA, at least 6 micrograms per sample, was extracted from PBMCs with Trizol reagent. Naive CD45RAhigh/CD27high T cell percentages were measured by flow cytometry on a PBMC aliquot from every donor. From its cysteine to its phenylalanine, the CDR3 spans 13 amino acids. Solely the CDR3 DNA is kept, with 39 bases framed from the first base. Per the germline V gene, LGHNA is the CDR1 and YSLEER is the CDR2. Deletion took 3 bases off V and 7 bases off J, with a span of 11 bases between the germline ends. Libraries were made using 5' RACE. The reads were generated on an Illumina HiSeq 2500. A second roughly 7 to 11 cycle PCR used a sample-barcoded 5' primer and a J-beta primer mix. Each TCR beta cDNA molecule received a unique molecular identifier from a template-switch 5' adaptor carrying 12 random nucleotides. Each sample yielded at least 3 million CDR3-containing paired-end reads. All of the RNA was converted into first-strand cDNA using the Mint cDNA synthesis kit, with a TRBC-specific oligonucleotide serving as the primer. Following uracil-DNA glycosylase treatment, a first 18-cycle PCR with universal primers M1SS and BC2_uni_R was performed on all cDNA. The source study handled its data this way. Each sample was normalized by randomly selecting 1 million high-quality reads, each carrying a distinct molecular identifier. Reads with shared molecular identifiers were discarded instead of being binned into consensus sequences. MiTCR, run with a Q25 quality threshold and the strictest error-elimination algorithm, handled CDR3 identification, clonotype clustering and error correction. A nonparametric unseen species model using Euler transformation provided a lower-bound estimate of total TCR beta diversity. TCRdb's own reprocessing of the public reads used fastp at Q25 and MiXCR and kept productive beta chains. For every CDR3 protein sequence, its rows merge into one entry that carries the most common genes and DNA. The V and J calls were not made by the authors but by TCRdb's processing. The sample contains roughly 2 million distinct CDR3 sequences, roughly 52% of them found a single time. Of the sample, approximately 2% is held by the ten largest clones.

Note on this clonotype: The specificity of this receptor is unknown. It has no much larger one-base neighbor in the sample; base qualities were not kept.

Beyond this particular receptor, the publication reports: Estimates of total diversity based on one million sequenced T cells were considered lower bounds and underestimates. Since profiling was done on bulk unsorted PBMCs, naive and antigen-experienced compartments could not be conclusively compared. As age increased, observed TCR beta diversity per million T cells dropped in a roughly linear way, and a significant reduction was already evident by age approximately 40. A strong correlation was found between observed TCR beta diversity and the percentage of naive T cells measured by flow cytometry. Compared with the aged group, more naive CD4+ T cells, fewer expanded clones and increased TCR diversity were shown by the long-lived group, suggesting age selection. Donor CMV infection status was unknown, potentially confounding age-related changes in expanded clonotypes.

This clonotype was obtained from a woman in her thirties or forties in good health. Recombination joined TRBV4-3 with TRBJ2-3; no D gene is confidently identified. Sequencing input: blood. The CDR3 corresponds to CASSHKLPNTQYF. DNA sequence: TGCGCCAGCAGCCACAAGCTTCCAAATACGCAGTATTTT.